This T cell receptor (beta chain) appears in the sequencing data of a study of blood T cell repertoires in COVID-19. Authors' analysis steps: Reference gene primer amplification in the assay estimated nucleated cell counts. The protocol was immunoSEQ multiplex PCR, while the TCRdb copy is restricted to in-frame clones and leaves out a portion. That table furnishes V, J and clone size, whereas the DNA furnished D and trimming. The sample holds roughly 280,000 clones; about 90% are singletons and the top ten take 11%. Per germline, CDR1 MNHNY and CDR2 SVGAGI (reference sequence). The CDR3 has 15 residues. J lost 2 bases, V lost 8 bases, and 10 bases had no gene match.

The TCR sequence derives from a woman in her 30s with COVID-19, enrolled during active disease. The chain joins TRBV6-6 to TRBJ2-5, with 8 bases lining up with TRBD2. What was sequenced was peripheral blood. In nucleotides, the CDR3 is TGTGCCAGCCGGGGTGGGGGACTAGGACAAGAGACCCAGTACTTC. This sequence encodes CASRGGGLGQETQYF.